The 2 T cell receptor beta chains below were found in one sample sequenced in a study of tumor-infiltrating lymphocytes in oesophageal squamous cell carcinoma. TCRdb itself ran the PCR reads through MiXCR, one entry per CDR3 protein. This table holds some 19,000 distinct CDR3 sequences, more than 35% found once. Sequenced input: esophageal tumor tissue. The receptors come from a male donor with esophageal squamous cell carcinoma.

This clonotype is deemed medium-sized. CDR3 in DNA: TGTGCCAGCAGCTTAGCGGGTAGTGAGCAGTTCTTC. Translating gives CASSLAGSEQFF. The chain has TRBV7-6 and TRBJ2-1; D call uncertain. V dropped 0 bases and J dropped 9 bases, with 6 bases sitting between them. The V gene's germline CDR1 is SGHVS and CDR2 FNYEAQ. The CDR3 is 12 residues long.

The gene calls are TRBV7-6 and TRBJ2-1; TRBD1 aligns across 7 bases. Germline assignment: CDR1 SGHVS and CDR2 FNYEAQ. V was pared by 1 base and J by 7 bases, with 7 bases of the junction left unmatched. This CDR3 contains 15 residues. The DNA of the CDR3 is TGTGCCAGCAGCTTAGGGACGACAGGGTGGAATGAGCAGTTCTTC. Its translation is CASSLGTTGWNEQFF.